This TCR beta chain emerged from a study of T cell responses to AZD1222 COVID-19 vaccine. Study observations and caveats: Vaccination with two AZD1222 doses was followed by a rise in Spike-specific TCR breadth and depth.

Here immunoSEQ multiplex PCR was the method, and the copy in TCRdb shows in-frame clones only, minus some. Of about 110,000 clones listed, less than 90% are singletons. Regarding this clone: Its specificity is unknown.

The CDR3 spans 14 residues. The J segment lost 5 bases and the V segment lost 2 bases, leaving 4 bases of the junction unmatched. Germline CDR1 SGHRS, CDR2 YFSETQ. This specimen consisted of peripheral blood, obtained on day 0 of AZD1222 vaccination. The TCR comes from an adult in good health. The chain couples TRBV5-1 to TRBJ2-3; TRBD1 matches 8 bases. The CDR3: CASSFSDREDTQYF. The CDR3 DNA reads TGCGCCAGCAGCTTCTCGGACAGGGAAGATACGCAGTATTTT.